This T cell receptor beta chain was sequenced for a study of blood T cells in healthy people across ages. In this sample, this clonotype turned up a few times. Sample-barcoded 5' priming and a J-beta primer mix drove a second PCR of about 6 to 11 cycles. From the 5' RACE reads, TCRdb called clonotypes with MiXCR, one entry per CDR3 protein. The table has about 830,000 distinct CDR3 sequences, 58% seen once. The specimen sequenced was blood. The sequence derives from a man aged 25-45 years in good health.

The CDR3 region is CASSKTVGTGYTDTQYF. The CDR3, as DNA: TGTGCCAGCAGCAAAACAGTCGGGACAGGGTACACAGATACGCAGTATTTT. The J gene is TRBJ2-3, the V gene TRBV9, with 9 bases matching TRBD1. This CDR3 is built from 17 residues. Looked up from germline, CDR1 is SGDLS and CDR2 is YYNGEE. The V gene end was trimmed by 4 bases and the J gene end by 2 bases; junction bases not matched to a gene: 11.